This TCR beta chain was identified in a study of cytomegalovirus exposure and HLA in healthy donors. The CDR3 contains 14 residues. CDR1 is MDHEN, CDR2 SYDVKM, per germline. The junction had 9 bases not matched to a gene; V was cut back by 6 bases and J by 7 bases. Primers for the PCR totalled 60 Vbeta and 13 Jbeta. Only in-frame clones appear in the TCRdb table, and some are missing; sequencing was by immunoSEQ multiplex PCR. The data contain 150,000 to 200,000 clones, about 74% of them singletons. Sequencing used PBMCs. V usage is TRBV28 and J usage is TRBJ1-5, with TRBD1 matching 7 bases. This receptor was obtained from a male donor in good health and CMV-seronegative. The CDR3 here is CASSLQGRRQPQHF. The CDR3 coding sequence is TGTGCCAGCAGCCTACAGGGGCGTAGGCAGCCCCAGCATTTT.